Listed below are T cell receptor beta chains from one sample, sequenced in a study of shared clonotypes between healthy human individuals. Generated by immunoSEQ multiplex PCR, the TCRdb table keeps only in-frame clones and is missing some. Among 2 million to 2.5 million clones listed, about 90% were seen once. Input material: naive CD4+ T cells from PBMCs. All receptors derive from a man younger than 35 in good health. Some clones in this sample may be carry-over from other donors' samples. Each CDR3 is given without its conserved first and last residue. D genes are given only for firm matches. Size is omitted from some rows. Given values are once, few, many or a class for expanded clones.

j_gene | v_gene | d_gene | abundance | CDR3aa
TRBJ2-7 | TRBV21-1 | NA | NA | ARGQTRGELYEQY
TRBJ2-7 | TRBV20-1 | NA | NA | SAHTLEQY
TRBJ2-7 | TRBV7-2 | NA | NA | ASSPGLILEQY
TRBJ2-1 | TRBV11-1 | NA | NA | ASEQRSEQF
TRBJ1-2 | TRBV10-1 | NA | NA | ASSESGYGGYT
TRBJ2-3 | TRBV5-1 | NA | few | ASRLGQVKSTDTQY
TRBJ1-1 | TRBV2 | NA | NA | ASRYGHMNTEAF
TRBJ1-3 | TRBV5-1 | NA | once | ASSLEARSGGNTIY
TRBJ2-1 | TRBV7-3 | TRBD2 | NA | ASSTRGSNNEQF
TRBJ2-1 | TRBV2 | TRBD1 | NA | ASSGDRGHNEQF
TRBJ1-2 | TRBV6-1 | NA | NA | ASRGGAPGDYGYT
TRBJ1-2 | TRBV5-5 | TRBD1 | NA | ASSFDRDNYGYT
TRBJ2-4 | TRBV6-1 | TRBD1 | once | ASIMTGADIQY
TRBJ1-1 | TRBV12-2 | NA | NA | ASRLPHVGTEAF
TRBJ2-7 | TRBV4-2 | NA | NA | ASSAGASYEQY
TRBJ1-1 | TRBV28 | TRBD1 | NA | ASSPTTGSMTEAF
TRBJ2-2 | TRBV7-3 | NA | NA | ASSYHTGELF
TRBJ1-2 | TRBV30 | TRBD1 | NA | AWSRTGVNYGYT
TRBJ1-5 | TRBV28 | NA | NA | ASSEGNRVNQPQH
TRBJ2-1 | TRBV5-4 | TRBD2 | NA | ASSRLAGALYNEQF
TRBJ2-3 | TRBV5-1 | NA | NA | ASRTGLTDTQY
TRBJ1-1 | TRBV27 | NA | NA | ASSPSGKAWLNTEAF
TRBJ2-1 | TRBV18 | NA | NA | ASSPDKSSYNEQF
TRBJ2-3 | TRBV4-1 | NA | NA | ASSQHLKGTDTQY
TRBJ2-7 | TRBV5-1 | TRBD2 | NA | ASRVSWLAGDLQYEQY
TRBJ2-7 | TRBV5-6 | TRBD2 | NA | ASSRPSGRALEQY
TRBJ2-5 | TRBV4-3 | NA | NA | ASSQGPGLEGETQY
TRBJ2-1 | TRBV9 | NA | NA | ASSLRGSSYNEQF
TRBJ2-3 | TRBV5-1 | NA | once | ASSLSPGADTQY
TRBJ1-2 | TRBV5-8 | NA | NA | ASSLGPWDYGYT
TRBJ2-7 | TRBV5-6 | TRBD1 | NA | AGSPGQATYEQY
TRBJ2-5 | TRBV2 | TRBD2 | NA | ASSPLGEGLETQY
TRBJ1-5 | TRBV7-2 | NA | NA | ASSLDGSNQPQH
TRBJ1-2 | TRBV10-3 | NA | NA | AISVREPEANYGYT
TRBJ2-1 | TRBV14 | NA | NA | ASSQGGGGRSHPGNEQF
TRBJ2-7 | TRBV27 | NA | NA | ASSTSAHEAYEQY
TRBJ2-6 | TRBV7-3 | NA | NA | ASSRNQGLTGANVLT
TRBJ2-3 | TRBV6-1 | NA | NA | ASSLLEDTQY
TRBJ1-3 | TRBV10-3 | NA | NA | AISIDGNTIY
TRBJ2-1 | TRBV28 | TRBD2 | NA | ASSLGGTSGSYNEQF